This T cell receptor beta chain is from a study of shared clonotypes between healthy human individuals. Whole-study context: The cohort had two women and a few men, ages 18 to 49. Per-donor plates numbered three CD4 naive, three CD4 memory, two CD8 naive and one CD8 memory.

Points from the study as a whole: Clonotype sharing among donors was expected to depend on sequencing depth.

Sequencing was performed with immunoSEQ multiplex PCR; in TCRdb, only in-frame clones are kept and a portion is missing. The repertoire holds hundreds of thousands of clones, with approximately 96% as singletons. Comment on this clone: Its antigen is undetermined.

Naive CD8 cells lacked CD45RO and underwent positive selection for CCR7, leaving out terminally differentiated effector memory CD45RA+ cells. Healthy HIV-negative adults with no recent acute infections or vaccinations were recruited as donors. The sample consisted of naive CD8+ T cells sorted from blood. The receptor was isolated from a woman aged 30 to 39 in good health.

CDR3 bases: TGTGCCAGCAGCTTTCCGCAGCTCTCCTACGAGCAGTACTTC. Residues: CASSFPQLSYEQYF. The chain carries TRBV7-9 and TRBJ2-7, with D hard to call. Germline CDR1 is SEHNR and CDR2 is FQNEAQ (reference sequence). The V end was cut by 3 bases, the J end by 0 bases, with 9 bases between. CDR3 size: 14 residues.